The source of this TCR beta chain is a study of CD8 T cells in ankylosing spondylitis. Libraries of TCR beta came from quantitative 5'-RACE with molecular barcodes. TCRdb itself ran the 5' RACE reads through MiXCR, one entry per CDR3 protein. Of hundreds of thousands of distinct CDR3 sequences in the sample, about 18% were seen once. A few counts support this clonotype. Its antigen is currently unknown. Study results and caveats: Within ankylosing spondylitis blood, a TCR beta motif made up of roughly eight highly homologous variants appeared to be characteristic.

This CDR3 region has 19 residues. From germline, CDR1 is LGHDT and CDR2 YNNKEL (reference sequence). The V segment lost 2 bases and the J segment 1 base; nucleotides outside the gene matches: 10. V gene TRBV3-1 combines with J gene TRBJ2-1; 11 bases are shared with TRBD2. This clonotype was obtained from a male donor with ankylosing spondylitis. Sequenced input: blood, either unsorted or a sorted T cell fraction (not recorded which). The CDR3 coding sequence is TGTGCCAGCAGCCAAATTTCGGGACTAGCGGATTCGTCCTACAATGAGCAGTTCTTC. This sequence encodes CASSQISGLADSSYNEQFF.